This T cell receptor beta chain stems from a study of blood T cell repertoires in COVID-19. Per the original methods: Estimation of nucleated cell counts was performed using reference gene primer amplification. TCRdb's copy holds only in-frame clones and misses some; the assay was immunoSEQ multiplex PCR. Clonal size and the V and J genes are those of that table, whereas D and trimming came from the DNA. The sample yields 60,000 or so clones, around 87% seen once. The TCR comes from a man aged 55-75 years with active or convalescent COVID-19. The specimen was peripheral blood.

The CDR3 region is CASSSLAGAPYEQYF. CDR3 nucleotides: TGTGCCAGCAGTTCCTTAGCGGGAGCGCCCTACGAGCAGTACTTC. The chain recombines TRBV27 with TRBJ2-7, with TRBD2 identical over 9 bases. Unmatched junction bases numbered 6, after V lost 4 bases and J lost 2 bases. Germline CDR1 MNHEY, CDR2 SMNVEV (reference sequence). The CDR3 runs 15 residues.